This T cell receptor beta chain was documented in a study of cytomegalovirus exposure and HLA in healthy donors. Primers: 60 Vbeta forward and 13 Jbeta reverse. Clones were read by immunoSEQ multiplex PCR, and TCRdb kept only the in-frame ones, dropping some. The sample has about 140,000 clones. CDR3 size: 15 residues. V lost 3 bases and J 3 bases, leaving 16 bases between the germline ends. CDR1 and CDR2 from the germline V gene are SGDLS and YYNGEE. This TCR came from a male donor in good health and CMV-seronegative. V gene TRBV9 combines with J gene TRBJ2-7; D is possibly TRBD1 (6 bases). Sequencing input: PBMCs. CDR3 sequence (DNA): TGTGCCAGCAGCGCTGACTTTGGGGGCGACTACGAGCAGTACTTC. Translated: CASSADFGGDYEQYF. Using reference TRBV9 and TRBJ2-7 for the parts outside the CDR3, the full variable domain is DSGVTQTPKHLITATGQRVTLRCSPRSGDLSVYWYQQSLDQGLQFLIQYYNGEERAKGNILERFSAQQFPDLHSELNLSSLELGDSALYFCASSADFGGDYEQYFGPGTRLTVT.